A single sample gave rise to the 15 T cell receptor beta chains below, sequenced in a study of blood T cell repertoires in COVID-19. Repertoires were generated with immunoSEQ multiplex PCR, while TCRdb's copy carries only in-frame clones and drops some. Of 200,000 to 300,000 clones in the sample, around 85% were seen once. Input material: PBMCs or T cells enriched from blood (not recorded which). The receptor source for this set is a woman in her 40s with acute COVID-19.

The chain uses TRBV6-5 and TRBJ2-2, with a tentative D call TRBD1 (5 bases). V lost 5 bases and J 6 bases, leaving 13 bases between the germline ends. The CDR3 runs to 14 residues. The germline gives CDR1 MNHEY, CDR2 SVGAGI. Written as DNA, the CDR3 is TGTGCCAGCAGTCCTAACCAGGGATCCGGGGAGCTGTTTTTT. This gives the protein CASSPNQGSGELFF.

The chain couples TRBV7-9 to TRBJ2-7; tentative D call: TRBD2 (6 bases). Germline CDR1 SEHNR, CDR2 FQNEAQ (reference sequence). The CDR3 is made up of 16 amino acids. Trimming removed 0 bases at V and 6 bases at J, with 18 bases between. The CDR3 sequence: CASSLARAAAGPEQYF. CDR3 bases: TGTGCCAGCAGCTTAGCGAGGGCAGCGGCGGGGCCCGAGCAGTACTTC.

The genes are TRBV9 and TRBJ2-1, with 12 bases lining up with TRBD1. The ends lost 2 bases at V and 3 bases at J; junction bases unmatched: 9. The CDR3 is 18 amino acids. Germline V lookup: CDR1 SGDLS, CDR2 YYNGEE. CDR3 sequence reads: CASSVGTGGQAFYNEQFF. The CDR3, as DNA: TGTGCCAGCAGCGTGGGGACAGGGGGCCAAGCCTTCTACAATGAGCAGTTCTTC.

The chain has TRBV6-5 and TRBJ2-1; D may be TRBD2 (6 bases). V was pared by 5 bases and J by 14 bases, with 22 bases between. Germline CDR1 MNHEY, CDR2 SVGAGI. This CDR3 has 14 amino acids. The CDR3 nucleotides are TGTGCCAGCAGTCCGCCGGTGACTAGTGTTGGAGAGTTCTTC. The encoded protein is CASSPPVTSVGEFF.

This chain joins TRBV5-1 and TRBJ2-1; a weak D match, TRBD1 (5 bases). With 0 bases removed from V and 0 bases from J, the gap between germline ends came to 7 bases. CDR1 is SGHRS, CDR2 YFSETQ, per germline. The CDR3 covers 15 residues. The CDR3 here is CASSLEGASYNEQFF. CDR3 bases: TGCGCCAGCAGCTTGGAAGGGGCCTCCTACAATGAGCAGTTCTTC.

The V gene is TRBV5-8, the J gene TRBJ1-5; perhaps TRBD1 as D (6 bases). The CDR3 loop spans 17 amino acids. V dropped 6 bases and J dropped 0 bases, with 19 bases sitting between them. The V gene's germline CDR1 is SGHTS and CDR2 YDEGEE. This CDR3 reads CASNPGQNQYSNQPQHF. The DNA of the CDR3 is TGTGCCAGCAACCCAGGACAGAATCAATATAGCAATCAGCCCCAGCATTTT.

The chain uses TRBV27 and TRBJ1-5; 8 bases agree with TRBD1. V lost 5 bases to trimming and J lost 4 bases; unmatched junction nucleotides: 7. The germline V gene has CDR1 MNHEY and CDR2 SMNVEV (reference sequence). This CDR3 comprises 15 residues. The CDR3 DNA reads as TGTGCCAGCAGTGTCACCGGGACAGGTAATCAGCCCCAGCATTTT. Protein: CASSVTGTGNQPQHF.

This chain joins TRBV7-8 and TRBJ2-2; tentative D call: TRBD2 (6 bases). This CDR3 is 16 amino acids long. V shed 1 base and J shed 5 bases, with 14 bases lying between them. CDR1 and CDR2 from the germline V gene are SGHVS and FQNEAQ. CDR3 loop: CASSLGGRSFTGELFF. For the CDR3, the DNA is TGTGCCAGCAGCTTAGGAGGGAGGTCGTTTACCGGGGAGCTGTTTTTT.

The chain employs TRBV7-9 and TRBJ2-7, with TRBD1 identical over 9 bases. CDR1 and CDR2 (germline): SEHNR, FQNEAQ (reference sequence). The CDR3 extends over 17 amino acids. V lost 2 bases and J lost 4; bases outside the gene matches: 12. The CDR3 loop is CASSLIGDRDRAYEQYF. CDR3 sequence (DNA): TGTGCCAGCAGCTTAATAGGGGACCGGGACAGGGCATACGAGCAGTACTTC.

Turning to this clone: A much larger clone is a single base away; this may be a read error. V usage is TRBV5-6 and J usage is TRBJ2-1; 10 nucleotides line up with TRBD2. V shed 0 bases, J shed 4 bases, and the junction held 1 base outside the gene matches. In germline, CDR1 is SGHDT, CDR2 YYEEEE. This CDR3 is built from 15 residues. CDR3 coding DNA: TGTGCCAGCAGCTTGGGAGCGGGAGGGTACAATGAGCAGTTCTTC. As protein: CASSLGAGGYNEQFF.

In this sample, this clone turned up once. This chain uses TRBV15 with TRBJ2-7, with 11 bases fitting TRBD2. Losses at the gene ends were 4 bases for V and 5 bases for J; bases not matched to a gene: 7. The CDR3 sequence is 15 residues long. Germline V gene sequence: CDR1 LNHNV, CDR2 YYDKDF (reference sequence). CDR3: CATSNSLAGVDEQYF. As DNA, the CDR3 is TGTGCCACCAGCAATTCACTAGCGGGAGTGGACGAGCAGTACTTC. The entire variable domain, with the rest obtained from reference TRBV15 and TRBJ2-7, is as follows: DAMVIQNPRYQVTQFGKPVTLSCSQTLNHNVMYWYQQKSSQAPKLLFHYYDKDFNNEADTPDNFQSRRPNTSFCFLDIRSPGLGDTAMYLCATSNSLAGVDEQYFGPGTRLTVT.

This chain joins TRBV7-3 and TRBJ2-6; D remains unclear. This CDR3 region has 15 residues. Germline-derived CDR1 and CDR2 are SGHTA and FQGTGA. Trimming took 4 bases from V and 2 from J, leaving 9 bases between them. The CDR3 loop reads CASSSTGTGANVLTF. The CDR3 DNA is TGTGCCAGCAGCTCCACCGGTACTGGGGCCAACGTCCTGACTTTC.

The chain uses TRBV11-1 and TRBJ2-5; the match to TRBD2 covers 10 bases. In germline, CDR1 is SGHAT, CDR2 FQDESV (reference sequence). After removal of 4 bases from V and 5 bases from J, the junction contained 7 bases not matched to a gene. The CDR3 is 15 residues long. The CDR3 DNA sequence: TGTGCCAGCAGCTCGGCTAGCGGGAGAGGCGAGACCCAGTACTTC. Protein sequence: CASSSASGRGETQYF.

The rearrangement uses TRBV9 and TRBJ1-2; D uncertain. Trimming took off 4 bases at V and 3 bases at J, with 7 bases between the two ends. This CDR3 contains 12 residues. Germline CDR1 is SGDLS and CDR2 is YYNGEE. CDR3 loop: CASSYGDYGYTF. CDR3 sequence (DNA): TGTGCCAGCAGCTACGGGGACTATGGCTACACCTTC.

CDR3 DNA: TGTGCCAGCAGCCCTAGGACTAGCGGGAGGACCGGGGAGCTGTTTTTT. Translation gives CASSPRTSGRTGELFF. This chain joins TRBV5-4 and TRBJ2-2, with TRBD2 identical over 14 bases. Looked up from germline, CDR1 is SGHNT and CDR2 is YYREEE (reference sequence). The ends lost 4 bases at V and 5 bases at J; junction bases unmatched: 4. The CDR3 length is 16 residues.